This T cell receptor beta chain was identified in a study of identical twins. Study findings and constraints: Alpha sequences out of frame and shared by twins had excess low generation probability.

This clonotype was seen more than once but under ten times. Antigen unknown. From the 5' RACE reads, TCRdb called clonotypes with MiXCR, one entry per CDR3 protein. The table lists just over 500,000 distinct CDR3 sequences, approximately 22% of them singletons. The CDR3 has 16 residues. V lost 6 bases and J lost 6; bases outside the gene matches: 17. CDR1 is MNHEY, CDR2 SVGEGT, per germline. This sample was shared with a second study, whose subject was T cells expressing NK-cell markers. That source notes: HCMV specificity of the expanded NKG2C+ T cell clones stayed unclear.

The chain employs TRBV6-2 or TRBV6-3 and TRBJ2-7; TRBD2 matches at 7 bases. Sequencing used CD4+ T cells sorted from blood. This clonotype was obtained from a woman aged 18 to 35 in good health. CDR3 loop: CASRPQSSGQWVEQYF. The CDR3 nucleotides are TGTGCCAGCAGGCCTCAATCTAGCGGCCAATGGGTCGAGCAGTACTTC.